The 27 T cell receptor beta chains below come from one sample, sequenced in a study of blood T cells in healthy people across ages. Next came a second PCR, run for about 6 to 12 cycles, which used a sample-barcoded 5' primer along with a J-beta primer mix. TCRdb independently ran MiXCR on the 5' RACE reads; one entry per CDR3 protein. The table has hundreds of thousands of distinct CDR3 sequences, 45% to 70% seen once. The sequenced sample consisted of blood. The receptors originated from a man aged 40-55 years in good health.

This sequence joins TRBV5-6 and TRBJ2-7; weak D call: TRBD2 (6 bases). CDR3 size: 15 residues. V gave up 4 bases and J gave up 0 bases, with 14 bases separating them. The V gene's germline CDR1 is SGHDT and CDR2 YYEEEE. This CDR3 is CASSRRLGGSYEQYF. The CDR3, as DNA: TGTGCCAGCAGCCGGCGTTTGGGAGGCTCCTACGAGCAGTACTTC.

This sequence joins TRBV5-1 and TRBJ2-1; 10 bases fit TRBD2. The CDR3 has 16 residues. V trimming: 3 bases; J trimming: 2 bases; junction bases outside the gene matches: 5. CDR1 and CDR2 from the germline V gene are SGHRS and YFSETQ. CDR3 bases: TGCGCCAGCAGCTGGCAGCTAGCGGGGGCCTACAATGAGCAGTTCTTC. It is translated as CASSWQLAGAYNEQFF.

The V and J genes are TRBV28 and TRBJ2-6; a possible D gene is TRBD1 (6 bases). V was trimmed by 6 bases and J by 0 bases, leaving 9 bases between them. The CDR3 contains 15 residues. Germline V CDR1 and CDR2: MDHEN, SYDVKM. CDR3 nucleotides: TGTGCCAGCAGGAGACAGGTCTCTGGGGCCAACGTCCTGACTTTC. Translating gives CASRRQVSGANVLTF.

In this sample, this clonotype turned up a few times. The chain employs TRBV12-3 or TRBV12-4 and TRBJ1-5, with TRBD1 matching over 12 bases. This CDR3 has 16 amino acids. Germline trimming cut 5 bases from V and 6 bases from J; bases unmatched to any gene: 8. The CDR3 spells CASSPTGQGAGQPQHF. CDR3 nucleotide sequence: TGTGCCAGCAGTCCGACGGGACAGGGGGCTGGTCAGCCCCAGCATTTT.

A single count supports this clonotype. The J gene is TRBJ2-1, the V gene TRBV9, with TRBD2 as a possible D gene (5 bases). V lost 0 bases to trimming and J lost 10 bases, with 8 bases between them. CDR1 and CDR2 (germline): SGDLS, YYNGEE. The CDR3 consists of 12 residues. The CDR3 loop is CASSVGGLEQFF. The CDR3, as DNA: TGTGCCAGCAGCGTAGGCGGGCTCGAGCAGTTCTTC.

The V and J genes are TRBV5-1 and TRBJ2-4; D is unclear. The germline V and J ends were trimmed by 0 bases and 2 bases, with 15 bases remaining between them. CDR1 and CDR2 from the germline V gene are SGHRS and YFSETQ. The CDR3 has 17 residues. The chain's CDR3 is CASSLAGWVNSKNIQYF. DNA of the CDR3: TGCGCCAGCAGCTTGGCGGGTTGGGTAAATTCCAAAAACATTCAGTACTTC. The full variable domain, rest sourced from reference TRBV5-1 and TRBJ2-4, is KAGVTQTPRYLIKTRGQQVTLSCSPISGHRSVSWYQQTPGQGLQFLFEYFSETQRNKGNFPGRFSGRQFSNSRSEMNVSTLELGDSALYLCASSLAGWVNSKNIQYFGAGTRLSVL.

The chain employs TRBV6-5 and TRBJ2-7, with 7 bases aligning to TRBD2. The better agreement between TRBJ2-1 and the DNA end casts doubt on the J call. CDR1 is MNHEY, CDR2 SVGAGI, per germline. The CDR3 length is 15 residues. The CDR3 sequence: CASSYSGGSRIEQFF. In DNA form, the CDR3 reads TGTGCCAGCAGTTACTCTGGCGGGAGCCGGATTGAGCAGTTCTTC.

The gene calls are TRBV9 and TRBJ2-2, with D unresolved. Trimming took 7 bases from V and 6 from J, leaving 13 bases between them. The V gene's germline CDR1 is SGDLS and CDR2 YYNGEE. This CDR3 is built from 13 residues. The CDR3 loop is CASASSSAGELFF. In DNA form, the CDR3 reads TGTGCCAGCGCTTCTTCCTCCGCCGGGGAGCTGTTTTTT.

The genes are TRBV20-1 and TRBJ2-5, with D tentatively TRBD2 (6 bases). V was shortened by 0 bases and J by 2 bases, with 10 bases between the two germline ends. This CDR3 has 14 amino acids. Germline V CDR1 and CDR2: DFQATT, SNEGSKA (reference sequence). This chain's CDR3 is CSARDRSGQETQYF. The CDR3 DNA reads as TGCAGTGCTAGAGATCGCAGCGGGCAAGAGACCCAGTACTTC.

This clonotype has more than one count but fewer than ten. The chain recombines TRBV4-2 with TRBJ2-7; the D gene is possibly TRBD2 (5 bases). CDR1 is LGHNA and CDR2 is YNFKEQ in the germline V gene. The CDR3 covers 14 residues. Trimming removed 1 base from V and 9 bases from J, with 16 bases in between. CDR3 nucleotides: TGTGCCAGCAGCCAAGTCGTTGAGGGAGAGGTGCAGTACTTC. It translates to CASSQVVEGEVQYF.

This clonotype was counted only a few times. The chain recombines TRBV27 with TRBJ1-5; 8 bases agree with TRBD1. The germline gives CDR1 MNHEY, CDR2 SMNVEV (reference sequence). With V trimmed by 4 bases and J by 4 bases, 3 bases remained unmatched. This CDR3 comprises 14 residues. This CDR3 reads CASSYRQGNQPQHF. The DNA for the CDR3 is TGTGCCAGCAGTTACCGACAGGGGAATCAGCCCCAGCATTTT.

This chain connects TRBV12-5 to TRBJ2-5; possible D gene TRBD1, 5 bases. The CDR3 length is 14 residues. Between the trimmed V and J ends, which lost 6 bases and 1 base, there was a span of 12 bases. Per the germline V gene, CDR1 is LGHNT and CDR2 is FRNRAP. The CDR3: CASGSDSRQETQYF. In DNA form, the CDR3 reads TGTGCTAGTGGGTCTGACAGTCGCCAAGAGACCCAGTACTTC.

The V and J genes are TRBV4-2 and TRBJ1-1; D remains unclear. V was cut by 0 bases and J by 1 base, with 9 bases left in between. This CDR3 has 15 residues. Germline V gene sequence: CDR1 LGHNA, CDR2 YNFKEQ. For the CDR3, the DNA is TGTGCCAGCAGCCAAGATCGGGCGGGGAACACTGAAGCTTTCTTT. It encodes CASSQDRAGNTEAFF.

The chain is built from TRBV10-3 and TRBJ2-5, with 8 nucleotides matching TRBD2. The V segment lost 10 bases and the J segment 1 base; nucleotides outside the gene matches: 5. The CDR3 has 13 amino acids. The germline gives CDR1 ENHRY, CDR2 SYGVKD. The CDR3 here is CATGGGVQETQYF. The CDR3 DNA reads TGTGCCACGGGAGGGGGTGTCCAAGAGACCCAGTACTTC.

This rearrangement joins TRBV29-1 to TRBJ1-2, with D perhaps matching TRBD1 (5 bases). The CDR3 is 12 residues long. Trimming pared 4 bases from V and 8 bases from J, leaving 14 bases between. Germline V gives CDR1 SQVTM, CDR2 ANQGSEA. The CDR3 DNA reads TGCAGCGTTGCAGAGGGGCGTGGAGGCTACACCTTC. Translated: CSVAEGRGGYTF.

The chain has TRBV4-3 and TRBJ2-7; D ambiguous. There are 14 residues in the CDR3. Per germline, CDR1 LGHNA and CDR2 YSLEER. Trimming left V 4 bases short and J 7 bases short, with 17 bases between. The DNA of the CDR3 is TGCGCCAGCAGCCGGCTGCTGATGGCCCCGGAGCAGTACTTC. The encoded protein is CASSRLLMAPEQYF.

This clonotype was picked up a small number of times. This rearrangement joins TRBV29-1 to TRBJ2-5; no definite D call. The CDR3 contains 12 residues. The V and J ends lost 2 bases and 3 bases respectively, with 7 bases between them. Germline assignment: CDR1 SQVTM and CDR2 ANQGSEA. CDR3 bases: TGCAGCGTTGAAAAACAGAAAGAGACCCAGTACTTC. This codes for CSVEKQKETQYF. Using reference TRBV29-1 and TRBJ2-5 for the parts outside the CDR3, the full variable domain is SAVISQKPSRDICQRGTSLTIQCQVDSQVTMMFWYRQQPGQSLTLIATANQGSEATYESGFVIDKFPISRPNLTFSTLTVSNMSPEDSSIYLCSVEKQKETQYFGPGTRLLVL.

This sequence joins TRBV28 and TRBJ2-3; 8 bases map to TRBD2. There are 16 residues in the CDR3. Germline loops: CDR1 MDHEN, CDR2 SYDVKM. V trimming: 6 bases; J trimming: 1 base; junction bases outside the gene matches: 9. CDR3 in DNA: TGTGCCAGCAGAATAAGACTAGCGTTGGGCACAGATACGCAGTATTTT. Translation: CASRIRLALGTDTQYF.

This clonotype was counted only a few times. This chain uses TRBV24-1 with TRBJ2-5; D unclear. The germline gives CDR1 KGHDR, CDR2 SFDVKD. The length of the CDR3 is 12 residues. Between the trimmed V and J ends, which lost 0 bases and 10 bases, there was a span of 8 bases. In DNA, the CDR3 is TGTGCCACCAGTGATTTGTCAAGGAACCAGTACTTC. Protein product: CATSDLSRNQYF.

The rearrangement joins TRBV5-1 to TRBJ2-5; D gene ambiguous. The end of the DNA aligns better with TRBJ2-7, so the J call may be wrong. The CDR3 spans 15 residues. Germline CDR1 SGHRS, CDR2 YFSETQ. CDR3 DNA sequence: TGCGCCAGCAGCTTGGGGCAGAATATTAACTACGAGCAGTACTTC. Translated, it gives CASSLGQNINYEQYF.

The gene calls are TRBV29-1 and TRBJ1-1; the D is unclear. The CDR3 covers 12 residues. Germline lookup yields CDR1 SQVTM and CDR2 ANQGSEA. Trimming removed 6 bases at V and 0 bases at J, with 8 bases between. In nucleotides, the CDR3 is TGCAGCGTCTACAGCTTGAACACTGAAGCTTTCTTT. Its translation is CSVYSLNTEAFF.

In its sample, this clonotype was seen a few times. CDR3 region: CASSDEGNGIQYF. CDR3 sequence (DNA): TGCGCCAGCAGCGATGAGGGCAACGGCATTCAGTACTTC. The genes are TRBV5-1 and TRBJ2-4; the D gene is possibly TRBD2 (5 bases). Germline V lookup: CDR1 SGHRS, CDR2 YFSETQ. The V gene lost 4 bases and the J gene lost 9 bases, with 14 bases spanning the gap. The CDR3 extends over 13 amino acids.

The chain's CDR3 is CSVRPSGSYNEQFF. In DNA form, the CDR3 reads TGCAGCGTACGACCTAGCGGGTCCTACAATGAGCAGTTCTTC. J is TRBJ2-1 and V is TRBV29-1; 8 nucleotides line up with TRBD2. The CDR3 consists of 14 residues. The V segment lost 6 bases and the J segment 1 base; nucleotides outside the gene matches: 5. CDR1 and CDR2 from the germline V gene are SQVTM and ANQGSEA.

The chain combines TRBV29-1 with TRBJ2-1; possibly TRBD1 or TRBD2 for D (8 bases each). Germline V gene data show CDR1 as SQVTM and CDR2 as ANQGSEA. This CDR3 spans 16 amino acids. The ends were cut back, 6 bases at V and 4 bases at J, with 22 bases in the middle. The chain's CDR3 is CSVGGVDRGRYNEQFF. DNA for the CDR3: TGCAGCGTCGGGGGGGTAGACAGGGGCCGGTACAATGAGCAGTTCTTC.

This clonotype was counted between two and nine times. The chain joins TRBV4-3 to TRBJ2-3; D gene unclear. V lost 0 bases to trimming and J lost 4 bases, with 17 bases between them. CDR3 length: 17 amino acids. Germline V gives CDR1 LGHNA, CDR2 YSLEER. CDR3 region: CASSQDSVSITADTQYF. The CDR3 bases are TGCGCCAGCAGCCAAGATTCCGTCTCGATCACGGCAGATACGCAGTATTTT.

The V and J genes are TRBV5-1 and TRBJ2-1, with 8 nucleotides matching TRBD2. Losses at the gene ends were 2 bases for V and 8 bases for J; bases not matched to a gene: 12. The CDR3 contains 16 residues. CDR1 and CDR2 from the germline V gene are SGHRS and YFSETQ. CDR3 coding DNA: TGCGCCAGCAGCTTTTCGGTGGTAGCGGGGAGGGATGAGCAGTTCTTC. Protein: CASSFSVVAGRDEQFF.

This clonotype has just one count. V is TRBV11-2 and J is TRBJ1-2; possible D gene TRBD1, 5 bases. The CDR3 is 19 amino acids. In germline, CDR1 is SGHAT, CDR2 FQNNGV. V shed 2 bases and J shed 3 bases, with 25 bases lying between them. CDR3 region: CASSLRGGDSQSSYYGYTF. The CDR3 DNA follows: TGTGCCAGCAGCTTAAGGGGTGGTGACAGTCAGTCCTCCTACTATGGCTACACCTTC.